The entry below describes one T cell receptor beta chain. Its specificity is unknown. The entry originates in a study of PD-1 blockade in classical Hodgkin lymphoma. As for the study in general: Intravenous infusions of nivolumab 3 mg/kg reached patients every 2 weeks.

Every patient experienced relapse after autologous stem cell transplantation, and brentuximab vedotin exposure varied. Findings of the study overall: Lower baseline TCR diversity marked trial partial responders and progressors.

Data came from immunoSEQ multiplex PCR; TCRdb stores just in-frame clones and leaves some out. The table records 13,000 to 15,000 clones, around 82% of them present only once. Germline V gene sequence: CDR1 KGHSH, CDR2 LQKENI. Trimming pared 6 bases from V and 6 bases from J, leaving 15 bases between. This CDR3 spans 14 amino acids. V is TRBV18 and J is TRBJ1-5; D not resolved. The receptor comes from a human donor with classical Hodgkin lymphoma. The sample was peripheral blood mononuclear cells (PBMCs), taken before the second cycle of nivolumab. The CDR3 here is CASSYVGEVQPQHF. In DNA form, the CDR3 reads TGTGCCAGCTCTTACGTTGGGGAGGTTCAGCCCCAGCATTTT.